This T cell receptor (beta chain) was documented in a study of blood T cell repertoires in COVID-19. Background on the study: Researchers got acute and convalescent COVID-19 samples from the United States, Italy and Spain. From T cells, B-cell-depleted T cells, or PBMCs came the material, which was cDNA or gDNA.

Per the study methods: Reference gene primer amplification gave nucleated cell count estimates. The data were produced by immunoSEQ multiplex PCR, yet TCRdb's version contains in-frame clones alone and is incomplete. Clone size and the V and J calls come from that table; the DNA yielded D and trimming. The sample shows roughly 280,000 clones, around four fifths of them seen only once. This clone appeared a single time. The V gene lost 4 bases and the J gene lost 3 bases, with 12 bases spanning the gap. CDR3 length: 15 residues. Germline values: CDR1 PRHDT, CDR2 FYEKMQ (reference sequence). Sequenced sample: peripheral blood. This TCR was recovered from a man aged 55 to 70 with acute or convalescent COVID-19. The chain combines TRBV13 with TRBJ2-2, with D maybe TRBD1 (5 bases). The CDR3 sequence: CASSSDKRDTGELFF. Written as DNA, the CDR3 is TGTGCCAGCAGCTCGGACAAGCGCGACACCGGGGAGCTGTTTTTT.